A selection of T cell receptor beta chains follows, all from one sample in a study of long-term antiretroviral therapy in people with HIV. The method was immunoSEQ multiplex PCR; TCRdb's version includes in-frame clones alone and lacks a portion of them. The data hold 40,000 to 50,000 clones, with 94% observed a single time. The specimen was unsorted PBMCs, collected 9 to 9.5 years after starting antiretroviral therapy. The source is a man aged 25-45 years with HIV. The CDR3 runs from the conserved cysteine through the conserved F or W. Clone size, where shown, is once, few, many, or a class for clones that have expanded.

>TRBV21-1|TRBJ2-5|.
CASSKGTAQETQYF
>TRBV5-4|TRBJ2-2|.
CASSFMGPGELFF
>TRBV4-1|TRBJ1-4|.
CASSLVHGTNEKLFF
>TRBV27|TRBJ1-1|.
CASRSGFLNTEAFF
>TRBV7-9|TRBJ1-2|.
CASSLKGHRDGYTF
>TRBV5-5|TRBJ2-6|.
CASSSPGGANVLTF
>TRBV14|TRBJ2-1|.
CASSPRVDGEQFF
>TRBV15|TRBJ2-7|.
CATSRDRDREDYEQYF
>TRBV18|TRBJ1-2|once
CASSPPETGGDYGYTF
>TRBV7-2|TRBJ2-3|.
CASSLTSGVTDTQYF
>TRBV7-2|TRBJ2-2|.
CASSVPRDRPNTGELFF
>TRBV9|TRBJ2-2|.
CASRGGTGNTGELFF
>TRBV5-1|TRBJ2-3|.
CASSPAASGGYFTDTQYF
>TRBV28|TRBJ1-6|.
CASSLSSYNSPLHF
>TRBV6-1|TRBJ1-2|.
CASNGGGPWNYGYTF
>TRBV2|TRBJ2-2|.
CASSEMGSGELFF
>TRBV6-1|TRBJ1-2|.
CASSLRDNYGYTF
>TRBV6-1|TRBJ1-1|.
CASNLQNTEAFF
>TRBV6-1|TRBJ1-5|.
CASSTQTATYQPQHF
>TRBV6-1|TRBJ2-6|.
CASLQGAGANVLTF
>TRBV7-3|TRBJ2-1|.
CASSFTLYNEQFF
>TRBV7-8|TRBJ1-6|once
CASSLYPQGARPLHF
>TRBV9|TRBJ2-7|.
CASSVGGQSYEQYF
>TRBV2|TRBJ1-5|.
CASSESGGEPQHF
>TRBV13|TRBJ2-5|.
CASSPGPKPDPQYF
>TRBV11-2|TRBJ2-3|few
CASSLRGYTDTQYF
>TRBV6-1|TRBJ2-3|.
CASSGTGGRDTQYF
>TRBV5-4|TRBJ1-2|.
CASSSDRESGYTF
>TRBV7-8|TRBJ1-2|.
CASSPPMSGARAGYTF
>TRBV6-5|TRBJ1-5|.
CASRTGAQPQHF
>TRBV10-1|TRBJ1-1|.
CASSEVSGVGNTEAFF
>TRBV6-1|TRBJ2-5|.
CASSRTSGGQETQYF
>TRBV5-1|TRBJ2-7|.
CASRNQGASYEQYF